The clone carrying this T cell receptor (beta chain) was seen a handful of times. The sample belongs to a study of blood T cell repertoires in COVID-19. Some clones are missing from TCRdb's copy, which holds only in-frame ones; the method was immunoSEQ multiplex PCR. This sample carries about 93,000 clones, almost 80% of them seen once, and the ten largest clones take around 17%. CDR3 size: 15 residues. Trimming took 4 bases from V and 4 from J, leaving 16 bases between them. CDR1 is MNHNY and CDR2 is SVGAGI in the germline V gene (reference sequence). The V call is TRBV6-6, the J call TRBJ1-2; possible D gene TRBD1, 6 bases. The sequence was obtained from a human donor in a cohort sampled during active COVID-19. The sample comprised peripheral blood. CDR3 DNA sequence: TGTGCCAGCAGTTCCAATACAGGGACGGCCTATGGCTACACCTTC. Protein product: CASSSNTGTAYGYTF.